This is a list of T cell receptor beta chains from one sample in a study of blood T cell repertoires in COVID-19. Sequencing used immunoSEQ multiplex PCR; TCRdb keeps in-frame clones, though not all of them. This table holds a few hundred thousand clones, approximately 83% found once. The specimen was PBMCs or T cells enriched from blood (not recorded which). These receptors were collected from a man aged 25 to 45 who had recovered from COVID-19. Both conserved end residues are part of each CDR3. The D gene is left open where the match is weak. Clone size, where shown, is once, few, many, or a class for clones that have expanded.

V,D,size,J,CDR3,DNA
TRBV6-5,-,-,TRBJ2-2,CASRATGGVGELFF,TGTGCCAGCAGGGCTACAGGGGGGGTCGGGGAGCTGTTTTTT
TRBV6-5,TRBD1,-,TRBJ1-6,CASRGGTVNSPLHF,TGTGCCAGCAGAGGCGGGACAGTTAATTCACCCCTCCACTTT
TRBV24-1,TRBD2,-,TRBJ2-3,CATSPRGAGGTDTQYF,TGTGCCACCAGTCCCCGTGGAGCGGGGGGGACAGATACGCAGTATTTT
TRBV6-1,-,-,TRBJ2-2,CASSASRGRGDYTGELFF,TGTGCCAGCAGTGCTAGTCGAGGGAGAGGGGACTACACCGGGGAGCTGTTTTTT
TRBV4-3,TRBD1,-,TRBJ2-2,CASSQRTGATGELFF,TGCGCCAGCAGCCAGCGGACAGGGGCCACCGGGGAGCTGTTTTTT
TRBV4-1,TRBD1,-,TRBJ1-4,CASSQLGTGGPNEKLFF,TGCGCCAGCAGCCAACTTGGGACAGGGGGACCTAATGAAAAACTGTTTTTT
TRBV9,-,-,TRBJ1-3,CASSVGSTGVDGNTIYF,TGTGCCAGCAGCGTAGGATCGACAGGCGTTGATGGAAACACCATATATTTT
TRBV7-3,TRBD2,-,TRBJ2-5,CASSFPCQRGGRETQYF,TGTGCCAGCAGCTTCCCCTGTCAGCGGGGGGGCCGAGAGACCCAGTACTTC
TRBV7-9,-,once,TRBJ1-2,CASSLQGYGYTF,TGTGCCAGCAGCTTACAGGGCTATGGCTACACCTTC
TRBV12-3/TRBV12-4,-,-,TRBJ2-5,CASSTRGVTQYF,TGTGCCAGCAGTACCCGGGGTGTGACCCAGTACTTC
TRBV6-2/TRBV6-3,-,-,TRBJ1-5,CASSPSCLGQGNCQPQHF,TGTGCCAGCAGCCCGTCCTGTCTGGGGCAGGGCAATTGTCAGCCCCAGCATTTT
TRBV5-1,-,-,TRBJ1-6,CASSLSTVQNSPLHF,TGCGCCAGCAGCTTGTCAACAGTACAAAATTCACCCCTCCACTTT
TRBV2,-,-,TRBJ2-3,CATSVDYTDTQYF,TGTGCCACCTCCGTGGACTATACAGATACGCAGTATTTT
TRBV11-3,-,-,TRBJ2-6,CASSPGAGANVLTF,TGTGCCAGCAGCCCGGGGGCTGGGGCCAACGTCCTGACTTTC
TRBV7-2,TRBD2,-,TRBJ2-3,CASSLRLRGSTDTQYF,TGTGCCAGCAGCTTACGTCTGCGGGGGAGCACAGATACGCAGTATTTT
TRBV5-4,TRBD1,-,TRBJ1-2,CASSLGQGMDGYTF,TGTGCCAGCAGCTTAGGACAGGGGATGGATGGCTACACCTTC
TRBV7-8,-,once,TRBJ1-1,CASSLLLGRLSEAFF,TGTGCCAGCAGCCTACTGCTGGGCAGGCTATCTGAAGCTTTCTTT
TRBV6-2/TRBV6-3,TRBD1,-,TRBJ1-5,CASSWVGQDGDQPQHF,TGTGCCAGCAGTTGGGTCGGACAGGACGGGGATCAGCCCCAGCATTTT
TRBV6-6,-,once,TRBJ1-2,CASSYTSGADDTF,TGTGCCAGCAGTTACACTTCAGGGGCCGATGACACCTTC
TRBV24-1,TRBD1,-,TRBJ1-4,CATSGLGQANEKLFF,TGTGCCACCAGTGGCCTCGGACAGGCAAATGAAAAACTGTTTTTT
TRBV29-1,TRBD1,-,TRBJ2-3,CSVGQGRSTDTQYF,TGCAGCGTTGGACAGGGGAGAAGCACAGATACGCAGTATTTT
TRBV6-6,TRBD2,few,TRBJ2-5,CASSKAGERETQYF,TGTGCCAGCAGTAAAGCGGGGGAACGAGAGACCCAGTACTTC
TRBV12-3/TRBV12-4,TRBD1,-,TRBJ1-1,CASSFKTGWEAFF,TGTGCCAGCAGTTTTAAGACAGGGTGGGAAGCTTTCTTT
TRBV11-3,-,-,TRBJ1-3,CASSAPPLYSGNTIYF,TGTGCCAGCAGCGCCCCCCCACTGTACTCTGGAAACACCATATATTTT
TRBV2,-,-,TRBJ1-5,CASGRGNQPQHF,TGTGCCAGCGGACGGGGTAATCAGCCCCAGCATTTT
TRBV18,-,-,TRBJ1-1,CASSGQAHEAFF,TGTGCCAGCTCGGGGCAGGCTCATGAAGCTTTCTTT
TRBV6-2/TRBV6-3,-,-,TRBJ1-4,CASSYSGSGAGEKLFF,TGTGCCAGCAGTTATTCGGGTAGCGGTGCTGGGGAAAAACTGTTTTTT
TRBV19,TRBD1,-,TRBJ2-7,CASSIGWDSAYEQYF,TGTGCCAGTAGTATAGGGTGGGACAGCGCCTACGAGCAGTACTTC
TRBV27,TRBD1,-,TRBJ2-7,CASSLDMTGLYEQYF,TGTGCCAGCAGTTTAGACATGACAGGGCTGTACGAGCAGTACTTC
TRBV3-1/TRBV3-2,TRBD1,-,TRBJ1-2,CASSKGQGNYGYTF,TGTGCCAGCAGCAAAGGACAGGGGAACTATGGCTACACCTTC
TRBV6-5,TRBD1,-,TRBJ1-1,CASLRGQGVSEAFF,TGTGCCAGCCTTAGGGGACAGGGGGTCTCTGAAGCTTTCTTT
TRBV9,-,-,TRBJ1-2,CASSVGGRGVLGYTF,TGTGCCAGCAGCGTAGGAGGGAGGGGTGTTCTGGGCTACACCTTC
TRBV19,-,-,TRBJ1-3,CASSISGSSGNTIYF,TGTGCCAGTAGTATCTCTGGGAGCTCTGGAAACACCATATATTTT
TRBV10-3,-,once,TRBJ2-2,CAISEGERDMALGELFF,TGTGCCATCAGTGAGGGAGAGAGGGACATGGCTCTCGGGGAGCTGTTTTTT
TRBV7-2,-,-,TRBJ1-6,CASSPSSSYNSPLHF,TGTGCCAGCAGCCCTAGCAGCTCCTATAATTCACCCCTCCACTTT
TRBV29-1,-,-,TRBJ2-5,CSVEVTNQETQYF,TGCAGCGTTGAAGTGACAAATCAAGAGACCCAGTACTTC
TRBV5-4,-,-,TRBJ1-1,CASSLYAVESTEAFF,TGTGCCAGCAGCTTGTACGCGGTAGAGAGCACTGAAGCTTTCTTT
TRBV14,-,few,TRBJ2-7,CASSRAYEQYF,TGTGCCAGCAGTCGAGCCTACGAGCAGTACTTC
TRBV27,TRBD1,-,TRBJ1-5,CASSLTGTGFQPQHF,TGTGCCAGCAGTCTCACCGGGACAGGGTTCCAGCCCCAGCATTTT
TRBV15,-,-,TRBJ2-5,CATSREGANETQYF,TGTGCCACCAGCAGAGAAGGGGCGAATGAGACCCAGTACTTC
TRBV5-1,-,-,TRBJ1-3,CASSLAAGSGNTIYF,TGCGCCAGCAGCTTGGCAGCAGGGTCCGGAAACACCATATATTTT
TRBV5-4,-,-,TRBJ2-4,CASSWAGAKNIQYF,TGTGCCAGCAGCTGGGCAGGGGCCAAAAACATTCAGTACTTC